Shown below are 17 T cell receptor beta chains from a single sample sequenced in a study of pediatric ulcerative colitis. The rectum was sampled with one to two pinch biopsies at colonoscopy. The protocol was immunoSEQ multiplex PCR, while the TCRdb copy is restricted to in-frame clones and leaves out a portion. Among fewer than 30,000 clones listed, about 67% were seen once. Sequenced material: gut tissue. All receptors derive from a boy younger than 18 with severe ulcerative colitis.

This clone occurred a few times. V usage is TRBV29-1 and J usage is TRBJ2-7, with D perhaps matching TRBD1 or TRBD2 (5 bases each). V was trimmed by 7 bases and J by 4 bases, leaving 11 bases between them. Germline V lookup: CDR1 SQVTM, CDR2 ANQGSEA. This CDR3 has 11 residues. CDR3 nucleotides: TGCAGCGCCGGGGACCTTTACGAGCAGTACTTC. This gives the protein CSAGDLYEQYF.

The chain joins TRBV7-9 to TRBJ2-1, with 10 positions matching TRBD2. Trimming took 1 base from V and 0 from J; bases not matched to a gene: 9. Germline V gene lookup returns CDR1 SEHNR and CDR2 FQNEAQ (reference sequence). The CDR3 is 19 amino acids. DNA of the CDR3: TGTGCCAGCAGCTTAGTACGAGCGGGAGGGCGGAGCTCCTACAATGAGCAGTTCTTC. This codes for CASSLVRAGGRSSYNEQFF.

This clone has a single count. The chain carries TRBV7-3 and TRBJ1-5; possible D gene TRBD1, 6 bases. Trimming stripped 2 bases from V and 5 bases from J, with 13 bases between. The CDR3 sequence is 15 residues long. CDR1 SGHTA and CDR2 FQGTGA come from the germline V gene. CDR3 DNA: TGTGCCAGCAGCTTAGGACCAGGGGTTGATCAGCCCCAGCATTTT. Translation gives CASSLGPGVDQPQHF.

This clone was recorded only once. An end of the junction does not agree with germline; a read error may underlie this. The V and J genes are TRBV11-3 and TRBJ2-7; possibly TRBD2 for D (6 bases). This CDR3 comprises 11 residues. The germline CDR1 and CDR2 sequences are SGHNT and YENEEA. Here the CDR3 reads CASSLVGRLDF. CDR3 DNA sequence: TGTGCCAGCAGCTTAGTCGGGAGACTAGACTTC.

The CDR3 protein is CASSSGLDYGYTF. CDR3 nucleotides: TGTGCCAGCAGTTCTGGGTTAGACTATGGCTACACCTTC. The V call is TRBV6-5, the J call TRBJ1-2; no reliable D call. Germline-derived CDR1 and CDR2 are MNHEY and SVGAGI. The ends were cut back, 4 bases at V and 3 bases at J, with 9 bases in the middle. CDR3 length equals 13 residues.

This chain joins TRBV29-1 and TRBJ2-3, with 9 bases that match TRBD2. In germline, CDR1 is SQVTM, CDR2 ANQGSEA. Germline trimming cut 1 base from V and 2 bases from J; bases unmatched to any gene: 4. The CDR3 is made up of 15 amino acids. CDR3 residues: CSVEGLAGFTDTQYF. The CDR3 bases are TGCAGCGTTGAAGGGCTAGCGGGATTCACAGATACGCAGTATTTT.

The rearrangement joins TRBV7-6 to TRBJ2-5; D is ambiguous. Trimming stripped 3 bases from V and 5 bases from J, with 10 bases between. This CDR3 has 13 residues. Germline assignment: CDR1 SGHVS and CDR2 FNYEAQ. This chain's CDR3 is CASSLNPTETQYF. CDR3 bases: TGTGCCAGCAGCTTGAACCCGACGGAGACCCAGTACTTC.

This clone has just a few counts. The gene calls are TRBV10-2 and TRBJ2-2, with 7 bases that match TRBD2. There are 14 residues in the CDR3. The ends lost 5 bases at V and 5 bases at J; junction bases unmatched: 5. Germline CDR1 is WSHSY and CDR2 is SAAADI. DNA of the CDR3: TGCGCCAGCAGTAACGGGGGGACTACCGGGGAGCTGTTTTTT. Its protein is CASSNGGTTGELFF.

In this sample, this clone turned up a few times. The J gene is TRBJ1-2, the V gene TRBV6-1, with a possible D match to TRBD1 (6 bases). V lost 6 bases, J lost 8 bases, and 10 bases lay in between. The CDR3 consists of 11 residues. Germline V CDR1 and CDR2: MNHNS, SASEGT. The CDR3 reads CASRQGTGYTF. In DNA form, the CDR3 reads TGTGCCAGCAGGCAGGGGACGGGCTACACCTTC.

This clone was seen a handful of times. This sequence joins TRBV11-2 and TRBJ1-1; D gene unclear. Trimming left V 5 bases short and J 1 base short, with 11 bases between. The CDR3 contains 14 residues. CDR1 is SGHAT, CDR2 FQNNGV, per germline. The CDR3, as DNA: TGTGCCAGCAGCCCGCCGCTAAGGAACACTGAAGCTTTCTTT. Translating it yields CASSPPLRNTEAFF.

This clone turned up a few times. V gene TRBV10-3 combines with J gene TRBJ1-2; 9 bases match TRBD1. The CDR3 runs 14 residues. J lost 8 bases, V lost 2 bases, and 6 bases had no gene match. Germline V gene data show CDR1 as ENHRY and CDR2 as SYGVKD. This CDR3 reads CAISERGDRDGYTF. CDR3 nucleotides: TGTGCCATCAGTGAGAGGGGGGACAGGGACGGCTACACCTTC.

V usage is TRBV11-3 and J usage is TRBJ1-2; D possibly corresponds to TRBD1 (5 bases). Germline assignment: CDR1 SGHNT and CDR2 YENEEA. This CDR3 region has 13 residues. Trimming cost V 5 bases and J 2 bases, with 9 bases left between them. CDR3 coding DNA: TGTGCCAGCAGCCCAGGGAGGAACTATGGCTACACCTTC. Translated, it gives CASSPGRNYGYTF.

V and J are TRBV6-4 and TRBJ2-1, with 8 bases matching TRBD2. The junction had 1 base not matched to a gene; V was cut back by 3 bases and J by 3 bases. The CDR3 spans 14 residues. Germline CDR1 and CDR2: MRHNA and SNTAGT. The CDR3 nucleotides read TGTGCCAGCAGTGAAGCGGGAGACTACAATGAGCAGTTCTTC. It codes for CASSEAGDYNEQFF.

This chain uses TRBV9 with TRBJ2-2, with D perhaps assigned TRBD1 or TRBD2 (5 bases each). The CDR3 runs 14 residues. Trimming shortened V by 3 bases and J by 6 bases, and 12 bases separated the two germline ends. Germline lookup yields CDR1 SGDLS and CDR2 YYNGEE. In DNA, the CDR3 is TGTGCCAGCAGCGGGGACCTGTTATCCGGGGAGCTGTTTTTT. It specifies CASSGDLLSGELFF.

V and J are TRBV30 and TRBJ1-2, with D possibly TRBD1 on 6 matching bases. V shed 2 bases and J shed 4 bases, with 8 bases lying between them. This CDR3 contains 12 residues. CDR1 GTSNPN and CDR2 SVGIG come from the germline V gene (reference sequence). The CDR3 sequence: CAWSKGGYGYTF. DNA of the CDR3: TGTGCCTGGAGTAAAGGGGGCTATGGCTACACCTTC.

The CDR3, as DNA: TGTGCCAGCAGCCCTAGCGGGGCCGGCACAGATACGCAGTATTTT. Amino acids: CASSPSGAGTDTQYF. This chain uses TRBV7-9 with TRBJ2-3; 9 bases line up with TRBD2. Germline assignment: CDR1 SEHNR and CDR2 FQNEAQ (reference sequence). The CDR3 has 15 residues. V dropped 5 bases and J dropped 1; count of bases not matched to a gene: 4.

This rearrangement joins TRBV27 to TRBJ2-1; the D is unclear. The CDR3 has 11 residues. The ends were cut back, 6 bases at V and 5 bases at J, with 5 bases in the middle. Looked up from germline, CDR1 is MNHEY and CDR2 is SMNVEV (reference sequence). The CDR3 DNA reads TGTGCCAGCAGCCGAAACAATGAGCAGTTCTTC. Translating it yields CASSRNNEQFF.